In this sample, the clone carrying this T cell receptor beta chain turned up a few times. TCRdb fed the 5' RACE reads into MiXCR, producing one record per CDR3 protein. The sample contains a few hundred thousand distinct CDR3 sequences, about 19% of which appear only once. This entry belongs to a study of T cells after yellow fever vaccination. The V and J ends lost 5 bases and 7 bases respectively, with 11 bases between them. CDR3 length equals 12 residues. This sequence was found in a man aged 18 to 35 who received the YFV17D yellow fever vaccine. The sample in question was PBMCs, obtained before the yellow fever booster vaccination. This chain joins TRBV12-3 or TRBV12-4 and TRBJ1-2; D is unresolved. CDR3 nucleotide sequence: TGTGCCAGCAGTCCCATTAAGGGTGGCTACACCTTC. This sequence encodes CASSPIKGGYTF.